This T cell receptor (beta chain) was obtained from a study of T-cell memory formation after mild COVID-19. General observations from the study: Clones contracting across day 15 to 85 had a balanced CD4/CD8 profile; later expanding clones leaned CD4+. Confirmation was lacking for SARS-CoV-2 specificity of second-wave clones that peaked on day 37. Pre-infection memory carried some responding clones, suggesting that cross-reactive memory joined.

This clonotype has a handful of counts. The antigen is not known. TCRdb itself ran the 5' RACE reads through MiXCR, one entry per CDR3 protein. This table has 380,000 or so distinct CDR3 sequences, roughly 13% appearing once. V shed 0 bases and J shed 9 bases, with 15 bases lying between them. CDR1 and CDR2 (germline): LGHDT, YNNKEL (reference sequence). This CDR3 spans 15 amino acids. The sequence was obtained from a man between 18 and 35 years old who had mild COVID-19 (a few samples of this study predate the infection). Cell type and time point are not known. Sequencing was carried out using PBMCs or a T cell subset sorted from them (not recorded which). This chain uses TRBV3-1 with TRBJ1-3; D call uncertain. This CDR3 is CASSQEIAASRTIYF. Written as DNA, the CDR3 is TGTGCCAGCAGCCAAGAGATCGCGGCATCACGCACCATATATTTT.